Listed below are T cell receptor beta chains from one sample, sequenced in a study of cytomegalovirus exposure and HLA in healthy donors. TCRdb keeps only in-frame clones here, not all; method: immunoSEQ multiplex PCR. Of around 180,000 clones listed, approximately 80% are singletons. Sequences were obtained from PBMCs. All receptors come from a man aged 18 to 29 in good health and CMV-seronegative. The CDR3 runs from the conserved cysteine through the conserved F or W. Fields, in order: clone size, J gene, V gene, CDR3 protein. Clone size, where shown, is once, few, many, or a class for clones that have expanded.

.	TRBJ2-7	TRBV2	CANQAGTILF
.	TRBJ2-5	TRBV7-9	CASSFLQGQETQYF
.	TRBJ1-1	TRBV7-3	CASRLQRGGATEAFF
once	TRBJ2-7	TRBV5-1	CASSLVGSSYEQYF
.	TRBJ2-5	TRBV18	CASSRLAGAFLETQYF
.	TRBJ1-2	TRBV19	CASTASGQAPNYGYTF
.	TRBJ1-2	TRBV7-9	CASSKGQGAPGYTF
once	.	TRBV4-1	CASSQTTGAISYEQYF
.	TRBJ1-4	TRBV7-9	CASSWTGGDEKLFF
once	TRBJ2-3	TRBV7-9	CASSSGQLTDTQYF
.	TRBJ2-1	TRBV19	CASSIPGTSGGRSSYNEQFF
.	TRBJ2-7	TRBV11-1	CASSLPPADEQYF
.	TRBJ2-1	TRBV5-1	CASSALGPYNEQFF
.	TRBJ1-3	TRBV6-6	CATADTQGFSGNTIYF
.	TRBJ2-1	TRBV5-4	CASRDRGMSGPHSYNEQFF
.	TRBJ2-7	TRBV5-4	CASTRQGSDEQYF
few	TRBJ1-5	TRBV28	CASSSRGGQPQHF
.	TRBJ2-7	TRBV11-3	CASSPRTSYEQYF
.	TRBJ2-2	TRBV5-6	CASSLGLVANTGELFF
.	.	TRBV7-2	CASTASGRSYEQYF
.	TRBJ1-1	TRBV29-1	CSVGGQVGTEAFF
.	TRBJ1-1	TRBV6-5	CASSPGGAFRPEAFF
.	TRBJ2-2	TRBV4-1	CASSQDIDSLGNTGELFF
.	TRBJ2-1	TRBV29-1	CSSPRRGRAGSYNEQLF
.	TRBJ2-5	TRBV27	CASSHLDQETQYF
.	TRBJ2-1	TRBV9	CASSVGPASGGNYNEQFF
.	TRBJ1-5	TRBV6-6	CASIMGSPLNQPQHF